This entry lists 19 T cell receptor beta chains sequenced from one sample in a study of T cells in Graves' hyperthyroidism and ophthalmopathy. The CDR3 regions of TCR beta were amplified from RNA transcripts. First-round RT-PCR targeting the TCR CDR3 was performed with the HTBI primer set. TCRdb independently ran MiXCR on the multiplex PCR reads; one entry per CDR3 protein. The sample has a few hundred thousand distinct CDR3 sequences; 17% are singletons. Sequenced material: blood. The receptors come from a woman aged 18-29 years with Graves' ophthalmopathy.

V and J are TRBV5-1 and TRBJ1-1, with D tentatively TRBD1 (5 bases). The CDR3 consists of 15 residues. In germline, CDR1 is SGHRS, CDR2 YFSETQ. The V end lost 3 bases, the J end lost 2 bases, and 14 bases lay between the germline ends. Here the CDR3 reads CASSWGTEGNTEAFF. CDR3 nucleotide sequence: TGCGCCAGCAGCTGGGGGACGGAGGGTAACACTGAAGCTTTCTTT.

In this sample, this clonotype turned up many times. For the CDR3, the DNA is TGTGCCAGCAGTTTATTTGACAGATCGAACACTGAAGCTTTCTTT. It is translated as CASSLFDRSNTEAFF. J is TRBJ1-1 and V is TRBV28, with D perhaps TRBD1 (5 bases). Per the germline V gene, CDR1 is MDHEN and CDR2 is SYDVKM. This CDR3 is built from 15 residues. V was cut by 1 base and J by 1 base, with 10 bases left in between.

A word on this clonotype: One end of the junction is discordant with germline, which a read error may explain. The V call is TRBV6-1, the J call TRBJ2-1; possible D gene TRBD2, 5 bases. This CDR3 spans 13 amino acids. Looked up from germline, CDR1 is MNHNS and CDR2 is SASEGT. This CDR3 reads CDSSERAGNEQFF. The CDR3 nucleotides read TGTGACAGCAGTGAACGTGCGGGCAATGAGCAGTTCTTC.

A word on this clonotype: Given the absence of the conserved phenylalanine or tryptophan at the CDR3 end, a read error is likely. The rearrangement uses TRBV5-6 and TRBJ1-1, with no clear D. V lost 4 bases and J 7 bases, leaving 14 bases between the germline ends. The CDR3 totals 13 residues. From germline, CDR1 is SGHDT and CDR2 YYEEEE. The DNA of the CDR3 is TGTGCCAGCAGCCCGGGTTGGGCACTTGAAGCTTTCCTT. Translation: CASSPGWALEAFL.

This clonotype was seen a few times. The CDR3, as DNA: TGTGCCAGCAGCCCGGGACGGATCCATTCACCCCTCCACTTT. This sequence encodes CASSPGRIHSPLHF. This sequence joins TRBV7-9 and TRBJ1-6; TRBD1 might be the D (5 bases). The germline V gene has CDR1 SEHNR and CDR2 FQNEAQ (reference sequence). The CDR3 loop spans 14 amino acids. V lost 5 bases to trimming and J lost 8 bases, with 13 bases between them.

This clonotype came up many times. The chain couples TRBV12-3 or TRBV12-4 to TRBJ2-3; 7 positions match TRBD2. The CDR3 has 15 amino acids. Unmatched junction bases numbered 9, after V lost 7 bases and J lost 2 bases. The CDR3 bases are TGTGCCAGCATTAGGGAGGGCGGGCACACAGATACGCAGTATTTT. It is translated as CASIREGGHTDTQYF.

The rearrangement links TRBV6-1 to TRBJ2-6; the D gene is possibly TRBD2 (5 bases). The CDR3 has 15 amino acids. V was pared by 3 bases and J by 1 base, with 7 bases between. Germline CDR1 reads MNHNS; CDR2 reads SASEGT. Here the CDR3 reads CASSERVSGANVLTF. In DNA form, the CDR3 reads TGTGCCAGCAGTGAGAGGGTATCTGGGGCCAACGTCCTGACTTTC.

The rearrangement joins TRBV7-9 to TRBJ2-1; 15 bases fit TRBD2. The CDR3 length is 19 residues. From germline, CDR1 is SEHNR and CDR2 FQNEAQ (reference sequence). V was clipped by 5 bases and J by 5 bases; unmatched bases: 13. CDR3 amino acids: CASSPLGLAGGPVDNEQFF. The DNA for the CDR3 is TGTGCCAGCAGCCCATTGGGACTAGCGGGAGGCCCGGTTGACAATGAGCAGTTCTTC. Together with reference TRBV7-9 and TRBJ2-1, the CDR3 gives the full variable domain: DTGVSQNPRHKITKRGQNVTFRCDPISEHNRLYWYRQTLGQGPEFLTYFQNEAQLEKSRLLSDRFSAERPKGSFSTLEIQRTEQGDSAMYLCASSPLGLAGGPVDNEQFFGPGTRLTVL.

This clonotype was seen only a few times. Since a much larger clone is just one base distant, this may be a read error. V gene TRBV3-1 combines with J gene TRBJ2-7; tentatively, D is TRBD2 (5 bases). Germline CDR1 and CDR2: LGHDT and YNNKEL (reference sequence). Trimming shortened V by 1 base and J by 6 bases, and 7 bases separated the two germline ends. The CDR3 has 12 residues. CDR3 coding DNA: TGTGCCAGCAGCCAAGCGGGGTTCGAGCAGTACTTC. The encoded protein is CASSQAGFEQYF.

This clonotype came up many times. The CDR3 DNA reads TGTGCCAGCAGCCGGCCTGGCGGGAGGGGGTTTAATGAGCAGTTCTTC. Translating gives CASSRPGGRGFNEQFF. The V and J genes are TRBV3-1 and TRBJ2-1, with 9 bases identical to TRBD2. The CDR3 has 16 residues. Germline lookup yields CDR1 LGHDT and CDR2 YNNKEL (reference sequence). J was trimmed by 7 bases and V by 4 bases; bases with no gene match: 11.

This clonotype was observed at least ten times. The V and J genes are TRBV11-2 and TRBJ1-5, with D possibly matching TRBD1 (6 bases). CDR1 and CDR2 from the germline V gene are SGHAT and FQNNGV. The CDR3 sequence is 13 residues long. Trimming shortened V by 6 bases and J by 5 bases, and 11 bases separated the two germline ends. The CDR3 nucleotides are TGTGCCAGCAGGGCAGGGGTCGATCAGCCCCAGCATTTT. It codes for CASRAGVDQPQHF.

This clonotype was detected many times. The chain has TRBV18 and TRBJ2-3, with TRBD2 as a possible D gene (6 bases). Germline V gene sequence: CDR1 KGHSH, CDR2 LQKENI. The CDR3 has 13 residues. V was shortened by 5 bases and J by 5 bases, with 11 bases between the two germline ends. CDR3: CASSFPSVDTQYF. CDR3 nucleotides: TGTGCCAGCTCATTTCCTAGCGTAGATACGCAGTATTTT.

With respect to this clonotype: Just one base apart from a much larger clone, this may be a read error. The CDR3 protein is CASSSSTGVSEAFF. In nucleotides, the CDR3 is TGTGCCAGCAGTTCGTCGACAGGGGTTAGTGAAGCTTTCTTT. The chain combines TRBV28 with TRBJ1-1; TRBD1 aligns across 8 bases. The V gene end was trimmed by 4 bases and the J gene end by 7 bases; junction bases not matched to a gene: 8. Germline values: CDR1 MDHEN, CDR2 SYDVKM. This CDR3 spans 14 amino acids.

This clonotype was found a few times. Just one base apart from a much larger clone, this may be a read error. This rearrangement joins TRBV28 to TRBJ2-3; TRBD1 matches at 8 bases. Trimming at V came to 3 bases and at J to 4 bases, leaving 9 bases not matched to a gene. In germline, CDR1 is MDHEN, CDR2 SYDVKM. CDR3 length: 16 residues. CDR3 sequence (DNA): TGTGCCAGCAGTTTCTCCTTCACAGGGGGGTCAGATACGCAGTATTTT. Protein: CASSFSFTGGSDTQYF.

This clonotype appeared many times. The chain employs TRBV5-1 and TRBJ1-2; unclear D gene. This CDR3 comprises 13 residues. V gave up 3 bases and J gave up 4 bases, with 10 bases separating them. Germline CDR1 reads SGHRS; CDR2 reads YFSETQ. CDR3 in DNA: TGCGCCAGCAGCTCGGCGGACGGCTATGGCTACACCTTC. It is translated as CASSSADGYGYTF.

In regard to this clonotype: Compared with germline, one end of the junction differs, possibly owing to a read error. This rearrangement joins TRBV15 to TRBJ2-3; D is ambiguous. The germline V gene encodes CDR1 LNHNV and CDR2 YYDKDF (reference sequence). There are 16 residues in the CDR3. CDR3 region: CATSRDVPKSIDTQYF. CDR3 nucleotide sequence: TGTGCCACCAGCAGAGATGTTCCGAAAAGCATAGATACGCAGTATTTT.

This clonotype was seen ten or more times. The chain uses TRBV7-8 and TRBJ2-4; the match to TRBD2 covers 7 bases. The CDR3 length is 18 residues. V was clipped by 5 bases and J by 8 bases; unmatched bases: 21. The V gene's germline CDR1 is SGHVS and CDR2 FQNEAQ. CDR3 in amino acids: CASSISQITSAQGDIQYF. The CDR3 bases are TGTGCCAGCAGCATTAGCCAGATTACTAGCGCCCAAGGGGACATTCAGTACTTC.

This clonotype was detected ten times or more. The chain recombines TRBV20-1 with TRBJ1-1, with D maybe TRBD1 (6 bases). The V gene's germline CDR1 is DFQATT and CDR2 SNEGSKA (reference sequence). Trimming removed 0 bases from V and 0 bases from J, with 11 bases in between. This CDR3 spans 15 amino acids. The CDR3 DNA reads TGCAGTGCTAGAGATGTTGGGGACATGAACACTGAAGCTTTCTTT. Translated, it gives CSARDVGDMNTEAFF.

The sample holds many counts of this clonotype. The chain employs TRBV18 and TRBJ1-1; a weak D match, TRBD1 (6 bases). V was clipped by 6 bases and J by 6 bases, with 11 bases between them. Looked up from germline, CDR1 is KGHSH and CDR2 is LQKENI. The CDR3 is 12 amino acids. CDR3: CASSGQPAEAFF. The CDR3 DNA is TGTGCCAGCTCCGGACAGCCCGCTGAAGCTTTCTTT. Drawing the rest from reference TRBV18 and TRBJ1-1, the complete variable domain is NAGVMQNPRHLVRRRGQEARLRCSPMKGHSHVYWYRQLPEEGLKFMVYLQKENIIDESGMPKERFSAEFPKEGPSILRIQQVVRGDSAAYFCASSGQPAEAFFGQGTRLTVV.